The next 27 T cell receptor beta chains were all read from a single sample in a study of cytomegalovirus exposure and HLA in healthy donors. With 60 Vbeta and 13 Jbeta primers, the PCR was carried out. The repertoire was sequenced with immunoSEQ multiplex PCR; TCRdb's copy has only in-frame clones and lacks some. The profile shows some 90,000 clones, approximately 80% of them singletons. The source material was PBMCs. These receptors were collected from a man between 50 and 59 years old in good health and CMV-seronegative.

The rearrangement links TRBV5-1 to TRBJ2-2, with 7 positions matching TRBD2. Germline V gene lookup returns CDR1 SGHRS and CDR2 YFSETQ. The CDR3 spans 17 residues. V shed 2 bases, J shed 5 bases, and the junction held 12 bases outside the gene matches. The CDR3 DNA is TGCGCCAGCAGCTTTTTACCGAGCGGGACTGGTACCGGGGAGCTGTTTTTT. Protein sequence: CASSFLPSGTGTGELFF. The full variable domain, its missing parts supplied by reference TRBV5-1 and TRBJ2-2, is KAGVTQTPRYLIKTRGQQVTLSCSPISGHRSVSWYQQTPGQGLQFLFEYFSETQRNKGNFPGRFSGRQFSNSRSEMNVSTLELGDSALYLCASSFLPSGTGTGELFFGEGSRLTVL.

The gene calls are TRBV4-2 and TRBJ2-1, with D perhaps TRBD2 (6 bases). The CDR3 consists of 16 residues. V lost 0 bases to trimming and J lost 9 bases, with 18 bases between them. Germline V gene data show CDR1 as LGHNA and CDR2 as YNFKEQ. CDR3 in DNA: TGTGCCAGCAGCCAAGAAACGGGGGATAGAGCGGGTGAGCAGTTCTTC. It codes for CASSQETGDRAGEQFF.

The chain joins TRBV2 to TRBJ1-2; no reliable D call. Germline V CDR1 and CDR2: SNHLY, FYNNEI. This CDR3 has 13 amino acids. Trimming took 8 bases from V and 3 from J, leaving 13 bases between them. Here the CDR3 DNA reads TGTGCCAGCTCGGCAGCGGACTACTATGGCTACACCTTC. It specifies CASSAADYYGYTF.

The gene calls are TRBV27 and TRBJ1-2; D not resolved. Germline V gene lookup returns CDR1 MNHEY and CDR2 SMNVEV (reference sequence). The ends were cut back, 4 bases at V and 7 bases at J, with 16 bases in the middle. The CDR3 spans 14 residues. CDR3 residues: CASSWQARSAGYTF. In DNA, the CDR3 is TGTGCCAGCAGTTGGCAGGCCCGCTCGGCTGGCTACACCTTC.

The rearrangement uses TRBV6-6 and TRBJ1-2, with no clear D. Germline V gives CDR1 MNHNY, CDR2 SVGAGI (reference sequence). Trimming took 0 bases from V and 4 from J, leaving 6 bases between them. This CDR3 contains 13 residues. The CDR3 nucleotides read TGTGCCAGCAGTTACTCGGCAGGCTATGGCTACACCTTC. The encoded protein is CASSYSAGYGYTF.

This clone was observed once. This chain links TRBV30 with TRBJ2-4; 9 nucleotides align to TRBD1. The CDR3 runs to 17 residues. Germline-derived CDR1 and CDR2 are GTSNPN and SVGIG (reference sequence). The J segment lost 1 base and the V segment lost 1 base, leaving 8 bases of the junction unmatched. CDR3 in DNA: TGTGCCTGGAGTGCACAGGGGGCTGGGGGGGCCAAAAACATTCAGTACTTC. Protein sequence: CAWSAQGAGGAKNIQYF.

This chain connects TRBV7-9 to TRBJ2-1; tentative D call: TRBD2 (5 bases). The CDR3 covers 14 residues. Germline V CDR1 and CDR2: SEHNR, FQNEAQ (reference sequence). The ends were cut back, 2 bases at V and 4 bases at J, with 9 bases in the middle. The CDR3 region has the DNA TGTGCCAGCAGCTTACGGGGTGGATACAATGAGCAGTTCTTC. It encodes CASSLRGGYNEQFF.

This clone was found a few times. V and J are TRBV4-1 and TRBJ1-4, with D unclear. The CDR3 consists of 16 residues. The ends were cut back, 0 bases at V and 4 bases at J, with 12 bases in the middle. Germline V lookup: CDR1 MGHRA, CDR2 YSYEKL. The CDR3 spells CASSQDRTVYNEKLFF. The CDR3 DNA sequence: TGCGCCAGCAGCCAAGATAGAACAGTCTATAATGAAAAACTGTTTTTT.

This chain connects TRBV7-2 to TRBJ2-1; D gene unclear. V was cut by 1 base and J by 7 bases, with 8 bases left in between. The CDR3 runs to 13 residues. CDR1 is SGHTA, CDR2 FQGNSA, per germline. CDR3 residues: CASSLGPVNEQFF. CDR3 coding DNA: TGTGCCAGCAGCTTAGGTCCCGTAAATGAGCAGTTCTTC.

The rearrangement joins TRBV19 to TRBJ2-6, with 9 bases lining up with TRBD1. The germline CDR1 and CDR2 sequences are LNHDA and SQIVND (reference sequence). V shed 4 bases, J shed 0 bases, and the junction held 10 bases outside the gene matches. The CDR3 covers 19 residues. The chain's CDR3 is CASSRFPGQGYSGANVLTF. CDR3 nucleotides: TGTGCCAGTAGTAGATTCCCGGGACAGGGCTACTCTGGGGCCAACGTCCTGACTTTC.

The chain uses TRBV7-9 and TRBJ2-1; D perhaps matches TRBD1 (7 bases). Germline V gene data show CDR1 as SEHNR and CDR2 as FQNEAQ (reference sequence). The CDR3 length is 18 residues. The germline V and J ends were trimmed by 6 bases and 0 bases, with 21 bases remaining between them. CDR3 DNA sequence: TGTGCCAGCAGGGCAGGAGGGACAGTCGAGAGCTCCTACAATGAGCAGTTCTTC. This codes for CASRAGGTVESSYNEQFF.

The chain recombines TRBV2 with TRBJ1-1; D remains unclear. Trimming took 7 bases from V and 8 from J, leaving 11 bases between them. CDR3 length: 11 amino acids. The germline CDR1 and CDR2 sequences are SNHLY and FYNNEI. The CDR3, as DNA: TGTGCCAGCACGGTAACCGGGGAAGCTTTCTTT. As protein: CASTVTGEAFF.

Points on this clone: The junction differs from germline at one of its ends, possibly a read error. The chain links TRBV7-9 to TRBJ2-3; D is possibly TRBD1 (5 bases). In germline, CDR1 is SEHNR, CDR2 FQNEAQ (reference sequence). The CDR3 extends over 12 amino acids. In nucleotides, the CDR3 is TGTTCCAGCAGCTTAGAGCAGGGTACGCAGTATTTT. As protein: CSSSLEQGTQYF.

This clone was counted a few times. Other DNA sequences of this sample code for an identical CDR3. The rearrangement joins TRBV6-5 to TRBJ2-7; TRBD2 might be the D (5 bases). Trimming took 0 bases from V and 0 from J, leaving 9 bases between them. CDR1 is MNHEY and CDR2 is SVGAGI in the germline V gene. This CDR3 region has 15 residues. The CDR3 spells CASSYSAGGSYEQYF. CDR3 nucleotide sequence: TGTGCCAGCAGTTACTCCGCTGGAGGCTCCTACGAGCAGTACTTC.

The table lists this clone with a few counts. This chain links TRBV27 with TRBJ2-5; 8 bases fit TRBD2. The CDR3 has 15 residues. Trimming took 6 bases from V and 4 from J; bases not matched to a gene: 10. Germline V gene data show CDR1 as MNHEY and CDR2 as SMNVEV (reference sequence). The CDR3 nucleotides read TGTGCCAGCAGCTCATATACGGGAGGGGCAGAGACCCAGTACTTC. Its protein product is CASSSYTGGAETQYF.

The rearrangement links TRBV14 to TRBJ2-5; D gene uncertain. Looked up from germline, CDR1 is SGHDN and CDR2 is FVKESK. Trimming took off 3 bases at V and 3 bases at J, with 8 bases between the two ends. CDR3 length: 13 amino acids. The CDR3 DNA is TGTGCCAGCAGCCACCAGCTAGAAGAGACCCAGTACTTC. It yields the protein CASSHQLEETQYF.

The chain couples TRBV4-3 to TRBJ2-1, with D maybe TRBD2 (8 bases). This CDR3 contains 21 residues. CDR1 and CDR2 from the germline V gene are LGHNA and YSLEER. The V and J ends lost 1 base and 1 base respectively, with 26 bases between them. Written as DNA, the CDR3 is TGCGCCAGCAGCCAAGTACTAACGGGACAGTGGCGGGAGGCTTCCTACAATGAGCAGTTCTTC. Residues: CASSQVLTGQWREASYNEQFF.

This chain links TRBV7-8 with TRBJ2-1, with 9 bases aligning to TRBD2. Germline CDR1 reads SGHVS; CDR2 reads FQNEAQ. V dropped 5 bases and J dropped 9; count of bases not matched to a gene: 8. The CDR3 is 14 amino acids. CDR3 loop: CASSPRAGGGEQFF. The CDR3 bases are TGTGCCAGCAGCCCTAGAGCGGGAGGTGGTGAGCAGTTCTTC.

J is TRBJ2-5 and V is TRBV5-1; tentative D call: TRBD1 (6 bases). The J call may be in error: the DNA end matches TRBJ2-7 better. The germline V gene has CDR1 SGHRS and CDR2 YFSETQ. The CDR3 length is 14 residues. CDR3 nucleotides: TGCGCCAGCAGCTCACCGGGACAAGGCTACGAGCAGTACTTC. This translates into CASSSPGQGYEQYF.

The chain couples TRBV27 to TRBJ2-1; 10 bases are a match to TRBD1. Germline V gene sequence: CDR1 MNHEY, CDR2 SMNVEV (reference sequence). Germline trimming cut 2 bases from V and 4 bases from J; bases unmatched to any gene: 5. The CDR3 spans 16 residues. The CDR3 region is CASSLGQGEKYNEQFF. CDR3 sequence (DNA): TGTGCCAGCAGTTTAGGACAGGGGGAGAAATACAATGAGCAGTTCTTC.

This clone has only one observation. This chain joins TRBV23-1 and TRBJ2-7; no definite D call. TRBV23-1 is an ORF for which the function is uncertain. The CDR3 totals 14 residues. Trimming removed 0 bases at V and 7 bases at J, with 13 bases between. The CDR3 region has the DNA TGCGCCAGCAGTCAATCCGCACCTCCGCGGGAGCAGTACTTC. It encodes CASSQSAPPREQYF.

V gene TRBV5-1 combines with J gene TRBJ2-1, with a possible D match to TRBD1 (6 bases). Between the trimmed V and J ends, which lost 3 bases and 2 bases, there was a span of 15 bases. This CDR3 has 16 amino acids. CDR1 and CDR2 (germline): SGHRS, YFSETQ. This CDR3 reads CASSSALGAAYNEQFF. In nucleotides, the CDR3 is TGCGCCAGCAGCTCCGCCTTGGGGGCGGCCTACAATGAGCAGTTCTTC.

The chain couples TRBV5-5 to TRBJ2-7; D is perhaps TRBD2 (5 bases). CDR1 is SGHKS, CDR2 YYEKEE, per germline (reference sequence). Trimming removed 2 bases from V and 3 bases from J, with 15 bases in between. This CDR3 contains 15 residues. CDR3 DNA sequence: TGTGCCAGCAGCTTTCTAATAGTGGGAGTCTACGAGCAGTACTTC. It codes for CASSFLIVGVYEQYF.

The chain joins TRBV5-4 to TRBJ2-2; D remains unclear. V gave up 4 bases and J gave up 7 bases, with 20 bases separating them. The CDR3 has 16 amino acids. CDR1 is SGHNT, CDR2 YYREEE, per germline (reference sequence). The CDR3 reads CASSAPPSEEYGELFF. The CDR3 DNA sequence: TGTGCCAGCAGCGCACCCCCCTCCGAGGAGTACGGGGAGCTGTTTTTT.

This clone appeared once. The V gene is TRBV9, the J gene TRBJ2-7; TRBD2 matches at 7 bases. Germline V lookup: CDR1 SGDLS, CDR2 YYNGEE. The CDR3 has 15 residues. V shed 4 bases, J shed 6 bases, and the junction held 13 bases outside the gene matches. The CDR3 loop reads CASSLRGSSGSEQYF. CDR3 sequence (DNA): TGTGCCAGCAGCTTAAGAGGGTCTAGCGGTAGCGAGCAGTACTTC.

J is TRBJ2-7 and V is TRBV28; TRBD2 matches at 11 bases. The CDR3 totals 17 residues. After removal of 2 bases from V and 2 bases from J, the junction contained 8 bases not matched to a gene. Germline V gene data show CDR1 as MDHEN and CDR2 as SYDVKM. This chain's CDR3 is CASSLRGTSGWTYEQYF. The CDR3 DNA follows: TGTGCCAGCAGTTTAAGGGGGACTAGCGGATGGACCTACGAGCAGTACTTC.

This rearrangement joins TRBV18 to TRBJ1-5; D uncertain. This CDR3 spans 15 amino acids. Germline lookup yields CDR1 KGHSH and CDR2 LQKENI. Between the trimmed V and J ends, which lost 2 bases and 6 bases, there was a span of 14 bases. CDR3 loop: CASSPSRGIGQPQHF. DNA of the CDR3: TGTGCCAGCTCACCATCTCGAGGGATCGGTCAGCCCCAGCATTTT.